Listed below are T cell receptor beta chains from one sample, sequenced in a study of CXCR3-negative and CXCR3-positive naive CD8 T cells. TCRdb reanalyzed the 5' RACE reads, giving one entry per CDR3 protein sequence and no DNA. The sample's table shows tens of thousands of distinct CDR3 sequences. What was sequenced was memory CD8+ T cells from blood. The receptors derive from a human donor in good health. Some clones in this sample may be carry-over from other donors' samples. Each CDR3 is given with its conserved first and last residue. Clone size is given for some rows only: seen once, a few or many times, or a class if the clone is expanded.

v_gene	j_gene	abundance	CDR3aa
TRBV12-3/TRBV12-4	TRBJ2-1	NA	CASFRGGSYNEQFF
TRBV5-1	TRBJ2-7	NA	CASSWTGNEQYF
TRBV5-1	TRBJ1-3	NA	CASSLSPEDSGNTVYF
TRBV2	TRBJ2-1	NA	CASSDFYGPLVSEQFF
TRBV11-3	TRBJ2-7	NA	CASSPGQGAYEQYF
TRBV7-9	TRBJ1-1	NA	CASSLGGVGGGMNTEAFF
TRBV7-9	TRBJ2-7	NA	CASSADRGLTYEQYF
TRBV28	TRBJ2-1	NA	CASTDSNEQFF
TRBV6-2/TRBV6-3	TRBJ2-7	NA	CASSPEYGSYEQYF
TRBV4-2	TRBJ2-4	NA	CASSPGLKNIQYF
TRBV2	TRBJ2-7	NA	CASLYPQGARDEQYF
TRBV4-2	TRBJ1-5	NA	CASSERTGGGQPQHF
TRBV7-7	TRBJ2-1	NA	CASSPNSGRTYNEQFF
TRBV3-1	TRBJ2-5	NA	CASSSRDYGPAYF
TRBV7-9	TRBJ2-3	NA	CASSLEGLAGGTDTQYF
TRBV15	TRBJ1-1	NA	CATSRDRDLNTEAFF
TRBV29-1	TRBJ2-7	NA	CSVEGTGGYEQYF
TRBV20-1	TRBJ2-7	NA	CSVQATNSYEQYF
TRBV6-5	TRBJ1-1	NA	CASSYSKSTEAFF
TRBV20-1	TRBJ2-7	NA	CSASGPGTTYEQYF
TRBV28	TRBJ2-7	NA	CASKGGASGGFYEQYF
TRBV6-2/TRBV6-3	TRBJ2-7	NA	CASRTAVYEQYF
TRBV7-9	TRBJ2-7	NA	CASSEIAGGVGEQYF
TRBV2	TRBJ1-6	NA	CARGQGAGNSPLHF
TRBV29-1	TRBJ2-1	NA	CSGAGADYNEQFF
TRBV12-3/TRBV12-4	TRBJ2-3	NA	CASSLQGSDTQYF
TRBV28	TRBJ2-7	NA	CASSFRAGHEQYF
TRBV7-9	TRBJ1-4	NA	CASSLLDKSEKLFF
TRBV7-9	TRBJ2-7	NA	CASSLGSSFYEQYF
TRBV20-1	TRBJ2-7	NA	CSARTTSGVPYEQYF
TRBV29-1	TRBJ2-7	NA	CSVPGRTYEQYF
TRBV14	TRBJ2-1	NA	CASSQFQAEYNEQFF
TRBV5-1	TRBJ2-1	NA	CASSLGSGGSDEQFF
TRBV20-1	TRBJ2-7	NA	CSARDRSDPRAYEQYF
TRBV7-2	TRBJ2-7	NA	CASSPGLGMEQYF
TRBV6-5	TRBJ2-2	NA	CASSYSNQENTGELFF
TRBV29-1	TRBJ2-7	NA	CSVAGSENGYEQYF
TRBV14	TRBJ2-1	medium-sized	CASSRGTSESYNEQFF
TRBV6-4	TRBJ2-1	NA	CASSDGQVSYNEQFF
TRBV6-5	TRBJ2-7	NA	CASSYRERSYEQYF
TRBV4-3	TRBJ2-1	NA	CASSQQKDPYNEQFF